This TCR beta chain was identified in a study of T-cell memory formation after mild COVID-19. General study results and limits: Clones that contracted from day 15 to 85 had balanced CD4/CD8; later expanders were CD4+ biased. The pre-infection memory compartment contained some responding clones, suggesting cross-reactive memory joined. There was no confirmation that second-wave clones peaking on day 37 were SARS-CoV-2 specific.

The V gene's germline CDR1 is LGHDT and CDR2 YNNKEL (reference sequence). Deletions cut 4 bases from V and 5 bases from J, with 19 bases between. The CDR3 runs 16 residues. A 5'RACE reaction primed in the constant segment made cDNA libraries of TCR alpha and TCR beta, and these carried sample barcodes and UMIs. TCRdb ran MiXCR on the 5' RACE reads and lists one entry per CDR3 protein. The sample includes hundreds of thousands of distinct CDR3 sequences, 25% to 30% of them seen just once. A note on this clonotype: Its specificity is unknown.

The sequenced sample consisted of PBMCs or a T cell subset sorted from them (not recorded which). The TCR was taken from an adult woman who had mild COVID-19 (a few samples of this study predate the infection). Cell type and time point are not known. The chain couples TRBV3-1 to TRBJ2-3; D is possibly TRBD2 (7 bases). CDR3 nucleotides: TGTGCCAGCAGCCCCCGCACGGGGGGCGCGGGAGATACGCAGTATTTT. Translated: CASSPRTGGAGDTQYF.